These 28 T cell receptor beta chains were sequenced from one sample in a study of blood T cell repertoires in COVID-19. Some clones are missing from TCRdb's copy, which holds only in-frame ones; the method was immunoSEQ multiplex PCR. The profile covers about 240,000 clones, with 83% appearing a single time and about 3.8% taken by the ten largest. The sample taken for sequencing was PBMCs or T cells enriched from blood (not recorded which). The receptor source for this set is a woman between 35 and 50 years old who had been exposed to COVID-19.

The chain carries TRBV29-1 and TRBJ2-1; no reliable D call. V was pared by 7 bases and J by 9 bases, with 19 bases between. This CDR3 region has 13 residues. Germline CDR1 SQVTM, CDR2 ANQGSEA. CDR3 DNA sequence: TGCAGCGGAGACTTCGGCGGATCGACTGAGCAGTTCTTC. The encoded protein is CSGDFGGSTEQFF.

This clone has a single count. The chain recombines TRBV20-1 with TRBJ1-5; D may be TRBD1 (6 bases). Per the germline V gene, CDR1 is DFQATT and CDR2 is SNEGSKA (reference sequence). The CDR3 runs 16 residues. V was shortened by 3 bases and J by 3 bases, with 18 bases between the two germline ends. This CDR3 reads CSASPPPRGPNQPQHF. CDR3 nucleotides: TGCAGTGCTAGTCCCCCCCCCAGGGGCCCCAATCAGCCCCAGCATTTT.

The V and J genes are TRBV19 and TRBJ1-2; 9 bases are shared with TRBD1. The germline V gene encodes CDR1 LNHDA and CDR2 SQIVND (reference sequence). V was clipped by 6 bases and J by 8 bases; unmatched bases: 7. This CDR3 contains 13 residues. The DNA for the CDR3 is TGTGCCAGTAGCCCCGGGACAGGGACCGGCTACACCTTC. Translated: CASSPGTGTGYTF.

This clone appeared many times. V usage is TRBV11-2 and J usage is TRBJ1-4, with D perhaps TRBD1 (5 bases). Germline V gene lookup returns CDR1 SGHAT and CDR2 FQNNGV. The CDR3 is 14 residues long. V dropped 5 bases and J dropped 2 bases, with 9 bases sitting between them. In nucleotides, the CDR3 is TGTGCCAGCAGCCCGACAGTGACTAATGAAAAACTGTTTTTT. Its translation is CASSPTVTNEKLFF.

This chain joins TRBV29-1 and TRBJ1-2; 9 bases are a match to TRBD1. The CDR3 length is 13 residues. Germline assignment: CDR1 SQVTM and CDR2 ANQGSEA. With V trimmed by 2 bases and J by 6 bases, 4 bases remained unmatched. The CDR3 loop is CSVERQGGDGYTF. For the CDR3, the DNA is TGCAGCGTTGAAAGACAGGGGGGGGATGGCTACACCTTC.

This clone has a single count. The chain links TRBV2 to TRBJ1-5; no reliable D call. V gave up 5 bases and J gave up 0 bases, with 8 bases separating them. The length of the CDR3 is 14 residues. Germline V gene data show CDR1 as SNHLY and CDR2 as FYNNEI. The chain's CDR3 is CASSRSDSNQPQHF. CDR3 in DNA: TGTGCCAGCAGTCGCAGTGATAGCAATCAGCCCCAGCATTTT. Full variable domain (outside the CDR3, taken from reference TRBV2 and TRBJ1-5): EPEVTQTPSHQVTQMGQEVILRCVPISNHLYFYWYRQILGQKVEFLVSFYNNEISEKSEIFDDQFSVERPDGSNFTLKIRSTKLEDSAMYFCASSRSDSNQPQHFGDGTRLSIL.

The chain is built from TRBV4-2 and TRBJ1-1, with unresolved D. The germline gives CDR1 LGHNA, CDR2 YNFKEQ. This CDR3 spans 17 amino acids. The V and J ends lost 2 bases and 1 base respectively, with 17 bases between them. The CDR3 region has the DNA TGTGCCAGCAGCCAATCTCAAACAGTGGGAGAGAACACTGAAGCTTTCTTT. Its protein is CASSQSQTVGENTEAFF.

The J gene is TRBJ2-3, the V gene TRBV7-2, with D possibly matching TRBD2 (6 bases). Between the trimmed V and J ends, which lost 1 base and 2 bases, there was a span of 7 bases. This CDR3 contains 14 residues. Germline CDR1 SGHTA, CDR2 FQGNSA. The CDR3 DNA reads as TGTGCCAGCAGCTTAGGGACTAACACAGATACGCAGTATTTT. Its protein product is CASSLGTNTDTQYF.

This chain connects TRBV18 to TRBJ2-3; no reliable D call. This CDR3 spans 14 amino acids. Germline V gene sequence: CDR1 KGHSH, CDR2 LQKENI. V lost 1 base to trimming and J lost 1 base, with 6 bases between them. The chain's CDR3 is CASSPRSGTDTQYF. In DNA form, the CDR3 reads TGTGCCAGCTCACCACGGTCAGGCACAGATACGCAGTATTTT.

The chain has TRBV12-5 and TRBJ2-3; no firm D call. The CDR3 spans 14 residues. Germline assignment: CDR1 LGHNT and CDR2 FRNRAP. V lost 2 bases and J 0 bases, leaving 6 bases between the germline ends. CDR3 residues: CASGLRRSTDTQYF. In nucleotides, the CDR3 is TGTGCTAGTGGTTTGCGTAGAAGCACAGATACGCAGTATTTT.

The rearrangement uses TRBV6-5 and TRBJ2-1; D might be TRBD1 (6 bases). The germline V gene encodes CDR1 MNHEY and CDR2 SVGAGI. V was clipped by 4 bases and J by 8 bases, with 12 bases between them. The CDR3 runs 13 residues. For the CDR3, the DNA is TGTGCCAGCAGTTGGCAGGGGTCCTATGAGCAGTTCTTC. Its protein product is CASSWQGSYEQFF.

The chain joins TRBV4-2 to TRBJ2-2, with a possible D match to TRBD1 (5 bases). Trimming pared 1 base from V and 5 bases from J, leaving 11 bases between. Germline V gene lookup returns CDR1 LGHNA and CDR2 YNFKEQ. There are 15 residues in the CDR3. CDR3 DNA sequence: TGTGCCAGCAGCCAAGTAGGGGATGGGACCGGGGAGCTGTTTTTT. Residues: CASSQVGDGTGELFF.

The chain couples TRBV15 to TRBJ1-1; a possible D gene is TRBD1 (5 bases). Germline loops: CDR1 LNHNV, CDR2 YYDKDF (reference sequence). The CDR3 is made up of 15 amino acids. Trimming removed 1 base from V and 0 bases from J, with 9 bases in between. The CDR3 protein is CATSRAGQLNTEAFF. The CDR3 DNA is TGTGCCACCAGCAGAGCTGGACAATTGAACACTGAAGCTTTCTTT.

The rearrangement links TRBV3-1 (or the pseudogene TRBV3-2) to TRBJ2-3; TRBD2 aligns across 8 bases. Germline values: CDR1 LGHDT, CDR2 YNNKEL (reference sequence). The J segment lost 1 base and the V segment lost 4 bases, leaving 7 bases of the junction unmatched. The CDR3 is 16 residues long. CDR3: CASSPWTSFGTDTQYF. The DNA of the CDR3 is TGTGCCAGCAGCCCGTGGACTAGCTTCGGCACAGATACGCAGTATTTT.

This CDR3 reads CASSSQGVDTEAFF. Here the CDR3 DNA reads TGTGCCAGCAGCTCCCAGGGGGTTGACACTGAAGCTTTCTTT. The chain couples TRBV11-2 to TRBJ1-1, with 7 nucleotides matching TRBD1. The trim removed 4 bases at V and 3 bases at J, leaving 5 bases unmatched. The germline CDR1 and CDR2 sequences are SGHAT and FQNNGV. The CDR3 has 14 amino acids.

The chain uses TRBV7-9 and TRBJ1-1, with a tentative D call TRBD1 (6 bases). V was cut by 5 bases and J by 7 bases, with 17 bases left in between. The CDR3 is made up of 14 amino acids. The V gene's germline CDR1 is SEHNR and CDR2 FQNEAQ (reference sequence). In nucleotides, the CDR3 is TGTGCCAGCAGCGTTACAGGGACCAAGGGTGAAGCTTTCTTT. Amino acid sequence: CASSVTGTKGEAFF.

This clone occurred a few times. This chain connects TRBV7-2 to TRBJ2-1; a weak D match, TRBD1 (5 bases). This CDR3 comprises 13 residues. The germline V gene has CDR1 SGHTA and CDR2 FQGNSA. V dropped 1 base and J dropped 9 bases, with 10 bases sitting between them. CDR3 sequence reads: CASSLDWGGEQFF. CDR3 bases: TGTGCCAGCAGCTTAGATTGGGGCGGTGAGCAGTTCTTC.

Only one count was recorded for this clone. The CDR3 region is CASSWRGEKLFF. The CDR3 DNA follows: TGTGCCAGCAGTTGGAGGGGTGAAAAACTGTTTTTT. The V call is TRBV27, the J call TRBJ1-4; TRBD1 might be the D (5 bases). V dropped 4 bases and J dropped 7 bases, with 7 bases sitting between them. The CDR3 covers 12 residues. Germline-derived CDR1 and CDR2 are MNHEY and SMNVEV (reference sequence).

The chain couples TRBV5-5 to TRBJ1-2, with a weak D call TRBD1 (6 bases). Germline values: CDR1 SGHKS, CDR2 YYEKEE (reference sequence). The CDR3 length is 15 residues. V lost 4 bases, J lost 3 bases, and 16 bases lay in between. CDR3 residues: CASSPSGRGDYGYTF. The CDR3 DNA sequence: TGTGCCAGCAGCCCTAGCGGCAGGGGAGACTATGGCTACACCTTC.

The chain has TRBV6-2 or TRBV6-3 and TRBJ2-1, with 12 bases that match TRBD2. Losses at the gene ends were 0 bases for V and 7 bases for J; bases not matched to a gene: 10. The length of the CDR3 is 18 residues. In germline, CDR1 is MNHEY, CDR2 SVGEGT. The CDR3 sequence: CASSYSLAGGLGGNEQFF. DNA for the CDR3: TGTGCCAGCAGTTACTCGCTAGCGGGGGGGCTTGGAGGAAATGAGCAGTTCTTC.

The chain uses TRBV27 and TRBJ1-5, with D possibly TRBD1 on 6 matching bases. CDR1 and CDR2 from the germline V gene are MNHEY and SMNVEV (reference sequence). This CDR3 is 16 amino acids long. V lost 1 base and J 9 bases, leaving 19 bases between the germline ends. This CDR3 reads CASSLFPGHQIMPQHF. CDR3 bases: TGTGCCAGCAGTTTATTTCCGGGACACCAAATCATGCCCCAGCATTTT.

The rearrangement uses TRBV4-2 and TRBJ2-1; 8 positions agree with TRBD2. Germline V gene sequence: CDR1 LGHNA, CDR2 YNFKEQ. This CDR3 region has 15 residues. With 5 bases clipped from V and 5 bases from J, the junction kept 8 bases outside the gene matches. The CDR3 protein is CASSKHETSDNEQFF. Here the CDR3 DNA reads TGTGCCAGCAGCAAGCACGAGACTAGCGACAATGAGCAGTTCTTC.

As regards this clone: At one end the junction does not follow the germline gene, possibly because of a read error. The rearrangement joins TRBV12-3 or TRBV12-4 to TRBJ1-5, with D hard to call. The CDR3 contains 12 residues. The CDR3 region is CASSISDQPQHF. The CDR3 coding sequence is TGTGCCAGCAGTATTAGCGATCAGCCCCAGCATTTT.

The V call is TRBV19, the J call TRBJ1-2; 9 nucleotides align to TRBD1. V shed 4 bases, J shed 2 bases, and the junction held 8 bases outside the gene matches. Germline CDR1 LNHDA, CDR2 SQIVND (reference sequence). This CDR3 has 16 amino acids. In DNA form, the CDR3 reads TGTGCCAGTAGTACCGGGACAGGGTTAAGGAACTATGGCTACACCTTC. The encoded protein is CASSTGTGLRNYGYTF. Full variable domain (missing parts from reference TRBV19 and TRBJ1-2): DGGITQSPKYLFRKEGQNVTLSCEQNLNHDAMYWYRQDPGQGLRLIYYSQIVNDFQKGDIAEGYSVSREKKESFPLTVTSAQKNPTAFYLCASSTGTGLRNYGYTFGSGTRLTVV.

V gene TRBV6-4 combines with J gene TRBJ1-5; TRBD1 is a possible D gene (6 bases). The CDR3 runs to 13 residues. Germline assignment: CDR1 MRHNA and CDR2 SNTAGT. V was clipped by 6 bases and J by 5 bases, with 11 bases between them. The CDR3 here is CASRGGPDQPQHF. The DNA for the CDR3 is TGTGCCAGCAGGGGGGGGCCGGATCAGCCCCAGCATTTT.

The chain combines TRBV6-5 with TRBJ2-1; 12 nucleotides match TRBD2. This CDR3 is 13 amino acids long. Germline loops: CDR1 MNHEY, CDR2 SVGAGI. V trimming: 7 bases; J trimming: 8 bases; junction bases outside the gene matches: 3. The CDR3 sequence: CASTLAGGYEQFF. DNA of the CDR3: TGTGCCAGCACGCTAGCGGGGGGGTATGAGCAGTTCTTC.

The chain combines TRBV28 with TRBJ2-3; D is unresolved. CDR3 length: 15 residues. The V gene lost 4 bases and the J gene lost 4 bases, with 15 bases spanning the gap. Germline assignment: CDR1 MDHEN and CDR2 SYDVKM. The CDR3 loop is CASSSPRVSADTQYF. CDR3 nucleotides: TGTGCCAGCAGTTCTCCTCGGGTGTCGGCAGATACGCAGTATTTT.

The CDR3 bases are TGTGCCAGCAGTTCCGTGACTGAAGCTTTCTTT. Translated, it gives CASSSVTEAFF. The rearrangement links TRBV28 to TRBJ1-1, with D uncertain. Trimming removed 4 bases at V and 5 bases at J, with 5 bases between. The CDR3 contains 11 residues. Germline V lookup: CDR1 MDHEN, CDR2 SYDVKM.